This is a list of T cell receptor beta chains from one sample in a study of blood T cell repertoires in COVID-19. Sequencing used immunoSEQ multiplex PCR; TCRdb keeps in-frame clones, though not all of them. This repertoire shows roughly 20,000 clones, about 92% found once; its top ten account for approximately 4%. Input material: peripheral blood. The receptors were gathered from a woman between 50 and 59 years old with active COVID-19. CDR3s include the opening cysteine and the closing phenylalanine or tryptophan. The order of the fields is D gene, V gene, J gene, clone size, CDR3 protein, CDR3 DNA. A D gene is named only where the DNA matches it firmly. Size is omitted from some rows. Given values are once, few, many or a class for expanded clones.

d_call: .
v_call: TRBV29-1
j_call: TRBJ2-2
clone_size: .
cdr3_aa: CSVRTLRNTGELFF
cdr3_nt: TGCAGCGTTAGAACTCTCCGGAACACCGGGGAGCTGTTTTTT

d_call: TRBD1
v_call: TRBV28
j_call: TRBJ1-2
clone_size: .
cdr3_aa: CASTGTDLLWGYTF
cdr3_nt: TGTGCCAGCACCGGGACAGACCTCTTGTGGGGCTACACCTTC

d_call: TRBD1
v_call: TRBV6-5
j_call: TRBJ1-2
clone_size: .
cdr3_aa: CASGDRTAYNGYTF
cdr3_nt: TGTGCCAGCGGGGACAGGACCGCTTACAATGGCTACACCTTC

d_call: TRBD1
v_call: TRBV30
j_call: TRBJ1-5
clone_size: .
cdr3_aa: CAWSARIWDRDRVAQPQHF
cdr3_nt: TGTGCCTGGAGTGCCCGTATCTGGGACCGGGACAGGGTTGCTCAGCCCCAGCATTTT

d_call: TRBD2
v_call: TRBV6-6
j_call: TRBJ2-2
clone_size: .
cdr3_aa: CASSSLAVPGTGELFF
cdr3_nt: TGTGCCAGCAGTTCTCTAGCGGTGCCGGGCACCGGGGAGCTGTTTTTT

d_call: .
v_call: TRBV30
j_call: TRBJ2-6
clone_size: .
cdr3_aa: CAWLQGRSGANVLTF
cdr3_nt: TGTGCCTGGCTCCAGGGTCGGTCTGGGGCCAACGTCCTGACTTTC

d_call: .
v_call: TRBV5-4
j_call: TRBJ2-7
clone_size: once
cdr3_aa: CASSFKPPSSYEQYF
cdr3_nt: TGTGCCAGCAGTTTCAAACCCCCGAGCTCCTACGAGCAGTACTTC

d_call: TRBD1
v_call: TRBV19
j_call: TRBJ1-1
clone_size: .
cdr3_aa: CASSILTGYTEAFF
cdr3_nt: TGTGCCAGTAGTATTTTGACAGGGTACACTGAAGCTTTCTTT

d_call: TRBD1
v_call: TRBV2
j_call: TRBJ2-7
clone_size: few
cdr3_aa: CASRDDRVNEQYF
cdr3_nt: TGTGCCAGCAGAGATGACAGGGTCAACGAGCAGTACTTC

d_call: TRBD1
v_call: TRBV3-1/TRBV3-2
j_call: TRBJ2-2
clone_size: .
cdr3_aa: CASSRTGGTGELFF
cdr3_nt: TGTGCCAGCAGCCGGACAGGCGGGACCGGGGAGCTGTTTTTT

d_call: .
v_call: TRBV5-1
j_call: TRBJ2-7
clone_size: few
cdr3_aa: CASSLPGDEQYF
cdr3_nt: TGCGCCAGCAGCTTACCGGGGGACGAGCAGTACTTC

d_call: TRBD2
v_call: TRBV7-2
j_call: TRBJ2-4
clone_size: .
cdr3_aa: CASSLGMAGVAKNIQYF
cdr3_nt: TGTGCCAGCAGCTTAGGGATGGCGGGAGTAGCCAAAAACATTCAGTACTTC

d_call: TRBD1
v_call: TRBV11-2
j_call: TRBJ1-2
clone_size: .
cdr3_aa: CASSLRTGRTNYGYTF
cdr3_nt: TGTGCCAGCAGCTTAAGGACAGGGCGAACTAACTATGGCTACACCTTC

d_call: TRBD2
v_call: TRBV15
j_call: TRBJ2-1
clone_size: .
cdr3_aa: CATSRARLAGVGEQFF
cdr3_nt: TGTGCCACCAGCAGAGCGCGACTAGCGGGAGTCGGTGAGCAGTTCTTC

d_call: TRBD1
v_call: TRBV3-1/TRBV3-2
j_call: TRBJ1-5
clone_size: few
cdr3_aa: CASSQDGTAAQPQHF
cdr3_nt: TGTGCCAGCAGCCAAGATGGGACAGCTGCCCAGCCCCAGCATTTT

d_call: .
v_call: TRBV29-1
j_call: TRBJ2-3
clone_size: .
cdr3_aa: CSGCPDTDTQYF
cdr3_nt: TGCAGCGGGTGCCCAGATACAGATACGCAGTATTTT

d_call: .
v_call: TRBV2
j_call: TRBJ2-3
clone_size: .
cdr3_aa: CASSLDFTDTQYF
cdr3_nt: TGTGCCAGCAGTCTGGACTTTACAGATACGCAGTATTTT

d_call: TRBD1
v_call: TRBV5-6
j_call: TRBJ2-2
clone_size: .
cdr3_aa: CASRQTGSGELFF
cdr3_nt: TGTGCCAGCAGACAGACAGGGTCCGGGGAGCTGTTTTTT

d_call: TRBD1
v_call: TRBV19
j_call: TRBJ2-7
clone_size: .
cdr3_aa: CASTAGTGAYEQYF
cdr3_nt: TGTGCCAGTACCGCCGGGACAGGAGCCTACGAGCAGTACTTC

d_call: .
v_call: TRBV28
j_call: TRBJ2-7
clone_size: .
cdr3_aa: CVIQRGVSYEQYF
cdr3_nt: TGTGTCATCCAAAGGGGTGTCTCCTACGAGCAGTACTTC

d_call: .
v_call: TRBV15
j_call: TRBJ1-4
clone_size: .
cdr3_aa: CATSREPGEKLFF
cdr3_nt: TGTGCCACCAGCAGAGAACCGGGAGAAAAACTGTTTTTT

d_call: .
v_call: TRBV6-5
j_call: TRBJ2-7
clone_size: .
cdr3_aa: CASSLRGYEQYF
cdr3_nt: TGTGCCAGCAGCCTCAGGGGTTACGAGCAGTACTTC

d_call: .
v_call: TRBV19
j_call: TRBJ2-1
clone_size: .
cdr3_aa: CASSIGRRSLYNEQFF
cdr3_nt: TGTGCCAGTAGTATAGGGCGGAGAAGCCTATACAATGAGCAGTTCTTC

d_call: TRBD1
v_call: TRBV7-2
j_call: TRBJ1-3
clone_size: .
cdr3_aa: CASSFDRVGLGNTIYF
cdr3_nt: TGTGCCAGCAGCTTCGACAGGGTCGGCCTAGGAAACACCATATATTTT

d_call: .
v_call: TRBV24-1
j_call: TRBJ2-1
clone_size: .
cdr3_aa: CATSDLRGSYNEQFF
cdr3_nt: TGTGCCACCAGTGATTTGCGAGGATCTTACAATGAGCAGTTCTTC

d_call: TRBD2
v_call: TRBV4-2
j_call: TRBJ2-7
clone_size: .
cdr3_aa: CASSQEAQGGGRGLNEQYF
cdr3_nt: TGTGCCAGCAGCCAAGAAGCCCAAGGGGGCGGGAGGGGCCTCAACGAGCAGTACTTC

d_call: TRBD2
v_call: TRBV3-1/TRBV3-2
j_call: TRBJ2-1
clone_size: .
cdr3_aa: CASSQDFGGTSGNEQFF
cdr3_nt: TGTGCCAGCAGCCAAGATTTTGGCGGGACTAGCGGCAATGAGCAGTTCTTC

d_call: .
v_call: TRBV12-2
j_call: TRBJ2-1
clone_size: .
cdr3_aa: CASRLVYSGRVGQFF
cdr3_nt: TGTGCAAGTCGCTTAGTTTATAGCGGGAGAGTTGGGCAGTTCTTC

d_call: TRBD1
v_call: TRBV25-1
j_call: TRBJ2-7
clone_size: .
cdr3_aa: CASSEVTGAGEQYF
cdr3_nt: TGTGCCAGCAGTGAAGTTACAGGGGCAGGAGAGCAGTACTTC

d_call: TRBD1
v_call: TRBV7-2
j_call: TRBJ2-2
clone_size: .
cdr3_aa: CASSLAGQGYTGELFF
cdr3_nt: TGTGCCAGCAGCTTAGCAGGACAGGGCTACACCGGGGAGCTGTTTTTT

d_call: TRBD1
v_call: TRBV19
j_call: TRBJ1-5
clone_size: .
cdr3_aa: CASSPGTGNQPQHF
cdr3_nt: TGTGCCAGTAGTCCCGGGACAGGCAATCAGCCCCAGCATTTT

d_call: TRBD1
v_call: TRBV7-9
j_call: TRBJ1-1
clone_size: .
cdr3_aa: CASSLTGGSRGTEAFF
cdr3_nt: TGTGCCAGCAGCTTAACAGGGGGCTCAAGGGGCACTGAAGCTTTCTTT

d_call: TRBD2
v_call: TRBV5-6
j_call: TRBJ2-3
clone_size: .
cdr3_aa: CASSPFGLAGKDTQYF
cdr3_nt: TGTGCCAGCAGCCCCTTCGGACTAGCGGGAAAGGACACGCAGTATTTT

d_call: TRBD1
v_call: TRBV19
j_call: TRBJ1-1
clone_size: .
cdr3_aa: CASSGGQGTTEAFF
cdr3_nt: TGTGCCAGTAGTGGGGGACAGGGGACCACTGAAGCTTTCTTT

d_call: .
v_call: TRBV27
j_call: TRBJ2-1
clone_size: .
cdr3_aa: CASSLAGRPYNEQFF
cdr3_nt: TGTGCCAGCAGTTTAGCGGGCCGCCCCTACAATGAGCAGTTCTTC

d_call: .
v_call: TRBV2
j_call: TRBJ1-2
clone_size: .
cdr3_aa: CASSRVRNGYTF
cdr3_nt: TGTGCCAGCTCCCGGGTCCGGAACGGCTACACCTTC

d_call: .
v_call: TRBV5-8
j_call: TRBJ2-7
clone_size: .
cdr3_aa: CASSWATENSYEQYF
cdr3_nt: TGTGCCAGCAGCTGGGCGACGGAAAACTCCTACGAGCAGTACTTC